This passage covers 9 T cell receptor beta chains from one sample sequenced in a study of cytomegalovirus exposure and HLA in healthy donors. PCR amplification relied on 60 Vbeta primers (plus 13 Jbeta primers). The data were produced by immunoSEQ multiplex PCR, yet TCRdb's version contains in-frame clones alone and is incomplete. The profile shows about 64,000 clones, around 64% of them singletons. Sequenced material: PBMCs. Every receptor here comes from a woman between 50 and 59 years old in good health and CMV-seronegative.

The sample holds one count of this clone. V and J are TRBV27 and TRBJ1-5; weak D call: TRBD1 (5 bases). This CDR3 is built from 15 residues. V was cut by 0 bases and J by 5 bases, with 11 bases left in between. Germline CDR1 MNHEY, CDR2 SMNVEV (reference sequence). Here the CDR3 reads CASSLSPGRDQPQHF. CDR3 DNA: TGTGCCAGCAGTTTATCCCCCGGCAGGGATCAGCCCCAGCATTTT.

The rearrangement joins TRBV6-5 to TRBJ1-2; 7 nucleotides match TRBD1. The CDR3 is made up of 14 amino acids. CDR1 and CDR2 from the germline V gene are MNHEY and SVGAGI. Trimming at V came to 7 bases and at J to 6 bases, leaving 11 bases not matched to a gene. The CDR3 spells CASTSPRGRDGYTF. The DNA for the CDR3 is TGTGCCAGCACCTCCCCGAGGGGGCGCGATGGCTACACCTTC.

This clone was seen only a few times. The chain has TRBV14 and TRBJ2-1; 9 bases are a match to TRBD1. Trimming removed 1 base from V and 10 bases from J; junction bases left unmatched: 8. CDR3 size: 15 residues. Germline CDR1 is SGHDN and CDR2 is FVKESK. The CDR3 DNA follows: TGTGCCAGCAGCCAAGCGGGGACAGGGCATTGGGAGCAGTTCTTC. Its translation: CASSQAGTGHWEQFF.

The chain couples TRBV18 to TRBJ1-6; weak D call: TRBD1 (5 bases). This CDR3 region has 13 residues. Looked up from germline, CDR1 is KGHSH and CDR2 is LQKENI. The ends were cut back, 5 bases at V and 8 bases at J, with 10 bases in the middle. The CDR3 bases are TGTGCCAGCTCAGGCGACAGAGATTCACCCCTCCACTTT. It specifies CASSGDRDSPLHF. The entire variable domain, with the rest obtained from reference TRBV18 and TRBJ1-6, is as follows: NAGVMQNPRHLVRRRGQEARLRCSPMKGHSHVYWYRQLPEEGLKFMVYLQKENIIDESGMPKERFSAEFPKEGPSILRIQQVVRGDSAAYFCASSGDRDSPLHFGNGTRLTVT.

This clone was observed a few times. This chain uses TRBV5-4 with TRBJ1-3; tentative D call: TRBD1 (6 bases). Germline V gene lookup returns CDR1 SGHNT and CDR2 YYREEE (reference sequence). This CDR3 is built from 15 residues. Trimming stripped 4 bases from V and 0 bases from J, with 11 bases between. The CDR3 sequence: CASSTDSLSGNTIYF. CDR3 sequence (DNA): TGTGCCAGCAGCACGGACAGTCTCTCTGGAAACACCATATATTTT.

CDR3 bases: TGCGCCAGCAGCTTGGATATCGGGGAAGGGGGAAATACGCAGTATTTT. It yields the protein CASSLDIGEGGNTQYF. The chain carries TRBV5-1 and TRBJ2-3, with a tentative D call TRBD1 (6 bases). Trimming cost V 0 bases and J 7 bases, with 18 bases left between them. The CDR3 has 16 residues. Germline V gene data show CDR1 as SGHRS and CDR2 as YFSETQ.

The chain carries TRBV11-3 and TRBJ2-6; D may be TRBD1 (6 bases). V was cut by 8 bases and J by 4 bases, with 15 bases left in between. This CDR3 contains 15 residues. Germline V gives CDR1 SGHNT, CDR2 YENEEA. This chain's CDR3 is CASSAGALGANVLTF. CDR3 in DNA: TGTGCCAGCTCCGCAGGGGCTCTGGGGGCCAACGTCCTGACTTTC.

The V call is TRBV5-1, the J call TRBJ2-7; D remains unclear. The CDR3 totals 14 residues. Per the germline V gene, CDR1 is SGHRS and CDR2 is YFSETQ. V was cut by 0 bases and J by 2 bases, with 9 bases left in between. CDR3 DNA sequence: TGCGCCAGCAGCTTGGGAGGTGAAGCCTACGAGCAGTACTTC. This gives the protein CASSLGGEAYEQYF.

The gene calls are TRBV30 and TRBJ2-3, with 13 positions matching TRBD2. The CDR3 is made up of 17 amino acids. Trimming took 3 bases from V and 0 from J; bases not matched to a gene: 6. Germline lookup yields CDR1 GTSNPN and CDR2 SVGIG (reference sequence). As DNA, the CDR3 is TGTGCCTGGAGCGACTGGACTAGCGGGGGAAGCACAGATACGCAGTATTTT. Translating gives CAWSDWTSGGSTDTQYF.